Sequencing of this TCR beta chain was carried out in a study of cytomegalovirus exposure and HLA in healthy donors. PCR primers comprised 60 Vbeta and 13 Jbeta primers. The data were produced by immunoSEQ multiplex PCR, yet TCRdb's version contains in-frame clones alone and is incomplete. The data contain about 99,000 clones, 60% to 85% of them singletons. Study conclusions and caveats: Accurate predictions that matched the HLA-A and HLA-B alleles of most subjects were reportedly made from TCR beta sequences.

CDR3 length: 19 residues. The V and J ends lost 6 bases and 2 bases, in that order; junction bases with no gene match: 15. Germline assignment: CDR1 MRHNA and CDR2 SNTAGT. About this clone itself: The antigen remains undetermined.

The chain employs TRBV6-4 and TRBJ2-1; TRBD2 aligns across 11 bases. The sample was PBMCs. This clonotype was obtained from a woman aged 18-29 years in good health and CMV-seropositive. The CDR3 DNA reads TGTGCCAGCAGCTCCATGGGTTTACTAGCGGGAGTTACCTACAATGAGCAGTTCTTC. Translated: CASSSMGLLAGVTYNEQFF.